This T cell receptor beta chain was identified during a study of T-cell reconstitution after alpha-beta-depleted transplantation in children. The CDR3 is made up of 14 amino acids. Germline-derived CDR1 and CDR2 are SQVTM and ANQGSEA. Trimming removed 6 bases from V and 4 bases from J, with 19 bases in between. Preparation of the TCRbeta library was carried out with unique molecular identifiers. Each CDR3 protein is one row after TCRdb ran MiXCR on the PCR reads. The table records roughly 420,000 distinct CDR3 sequences, under 20% of them present only once. This sequence originates from a boy under three years old who had a stem cell transplant for Wiskott-Aldrich syndrome, so the T cells may come from the graft donor. Sequenced material: PBMCs, mostly from graft donor cells, taken 360 days after TCRalphabeta/CD19-depleted stem cell transplant. The V gene is TRBV29-1, the J gene TRBJ2-7; possibly TRBD1 or TRBD2 for D (5 bases each). The CDR3 DNA sequence: TGCAGCGTAAAACGGATGGGGGATTCTTACGAGCAGTACTTC. Translated: CSVKRMGDSYEQYF.